This T cell receptor beta chain was identified in a study of blood T cell repertoires in COVID-19. Study overall: Acute and convalescent COVID-19 samples came from the United States, Italy and Spain. PBMCs, B-cell-depleted T cells, or T cells provided the cDNA or gDNA that made up the material.

The CDR3 runs 15 residues. V lost 2 bases, J lost 4 bases, and 12 bases lay in between. From germline, CDR1 is MNHNS and CDR2 SASEGT. Original processing notes: Reference gene primer amplification yielded estimated nucleated cell counts. TCRdb keeps only in-frame clones here, not all; method: immunoSEQ multiplex PCR. For V, J and clone size, that table is used; D and trimming come from the DNA. This repertoire shows 90,000 to 120,000 clones, 80% to 90% found once; its top ten account for 2.1%. This TCR came from a human donor in a cohort sampled during active COVID-19. The chain joins TRBV6-1 to TRBJ2-1; possible D gene TRBD1, 6 bases. What was sequenced was peripheral blood. The CDR3 coding sequence is TGTGCCAGCAGTGAATCATGGGGGCCGTACAATGAGCAGTTCTTC. It translates to CASSESWGPYNEQFF.